Listed below are T cell receptor beta chains from one sample, sequenced in a study of T cell changes during pregnancy in multiple sclerosis. Libraries were prepared by immunoSEQ multiplex PCR; TCRdb keeps only in-frame clonotypes and omits some of them. The table has approximately 85,000 clones, 80% to 95% seen once. Sequenced material: peripheral blood, taken in the first trimester of pregnancy. The receptors were sampled from a female donor with multiple sclerosis, enrolled in a pregnancy study. The CDR3 runs from the conserved cysteine through the conserved F or W. The D gene is left open where the match is weak. Clone sizes are given selectively: once, few, many, or a class where the clone is expanded.

CDR3aa: CASSGTGTANYGYTF
CDR3nt: TGTGCCAGCAGCGGAACAGGGACAGCTAACTATGGCTACACCTTC
d_gene: TRBD1
j_gene: TRBJ1-2
abundance: NA
v_gene: TRBV9

CDR3aa: CASSSGDTQYF
CDR3nt: TGTGCCAGTAGTTCGGGAGATACGCAGTATTTT
d_gene: NA
j_gene: TRBJ2-3
abundance: NA
v_gene: TRBV19

CDR3aa: CASAPDSLNTEAFF
CDR3nt: TGTGCCAGTGCTCCGGACAGCTTGAACACTGAAGCTTTCTTT
d_gene: NA
j_gene: TRBJ1-1
abundance: few
v_gene: TRBV19

CDR3aa: CASSLSAGSVLGYTF
CDR3nt: TGCGCCAGCAGCTTGAGCGCAGGGTCTGTACTTGGCTACACCTTC
d_gene: NA
j_gene: TRBJ1-2
abundance: NA
v_gene: TRBV5-1

CDR3aa: CASSPLTSGGAGGTDTQYF
CDR3nt: TGTGCCAGTAGTCCTTTGACTAGCGGGGGGGCAGGAGGCACAGATACGCAGTATTTT
d_gene: TRBD2
j_gene: TRBJ2-3
abundance: NA
v_gene: TRBV19

CDR3aa: CASSQELGLAEYNEQFF
CDR3nt: TGTGCCAGCAGCCAAGAATTGGGACTAGCGGAATACAATGAGCAGTTCTTC
d_gene: TRBD2
j_gene: TRBJ2-1
abundance: NA
v_gene: TRBV14

CDR3aa: CAISELQNYGYTF
CDR3nt: TGTGCCATCAGTGAGTTACAGAACTATGGCTACACCTTC
d_gene: NA
j_gene: TRBJ1-2
abundance: NA
v_gene: TRBV10-3

CDR3aa: CSVGVGGETQYF
CDR3nt: TGCAGCGTTGGAGTGGGGGGAGAGACCCAGTACTTC
d_gene: NA
j_gene: TRBJ2-5
abundance: NA
v_gene: TRBV29-1

CDR3aa: CASSNLADSYNEQFF
CDR3nt: TGTGCCAGCTCAAATCTAGCGGACTCCTACAATGAGCAGTTCTTC
d_gene: TRBD2
j_gene: TRBJ2-1
abundance: once
v_gene: TRBV18

CDR3aa: CASSPSLLAGGSSGANVLTF
CDR3nt: TGTGCCAGCTCACCATCTCTCCTAGCGGGAGGTTCCTCTGGGGCCAACGTCCTGACTTTC
d_gene: TRBD2
j_gene: TRBJ2-6
abundance: NA
v_gene: TRBV18

CDR3aa: CASSVATANYGYTF
CDR3nt: TGTGCCAGCAGCGTAGCCACAGCTAACTATGGCTACACCTTC
d_gene: NA
j_gene: TRBJ1-2
abundance: NA
v_gene: TRBV9

CDR3aa: CASSQDLPAGVGETQYF
CDR3nt: TGTGCCAGCAGCCAAGATCTTCCAGCGGGGGTCGGAGAGACCCAGTACTTC
d_gene: TRBD2
j_gene: TRBJ2-5
abundance: NA
v_gene: TRBV4-2

CDR3aa: CASTRSSGVSYEQYF
CDR3nt: TGTGCCAGCACTAGATCTAGCGGCGTTTCCTACGAGCAGTACTTC
d_gene: TRBD2
j_gene: TRBJ2-7
abundance: NA
v_gene: TRBV2

CDR3aa: CASSLGLTGWEQYF
CDR3nt: TGTGCCAGCAGCTTAGGGTTGACGGGATGGGAGCAGTACTTC
d_gene: NA
j_gene: TRBJ2-7
abundance: NA
v_gene: TRBV13

CDR3aa: CASSLAYQPQHF
CDR3nt: TGTGCCAGCAGCTTGGCCTATCAGCCCCAGCATTTT
d_gene: NA
j_gene: TRBJ1-5
abundance: NA
v_gene: TRBV5-8